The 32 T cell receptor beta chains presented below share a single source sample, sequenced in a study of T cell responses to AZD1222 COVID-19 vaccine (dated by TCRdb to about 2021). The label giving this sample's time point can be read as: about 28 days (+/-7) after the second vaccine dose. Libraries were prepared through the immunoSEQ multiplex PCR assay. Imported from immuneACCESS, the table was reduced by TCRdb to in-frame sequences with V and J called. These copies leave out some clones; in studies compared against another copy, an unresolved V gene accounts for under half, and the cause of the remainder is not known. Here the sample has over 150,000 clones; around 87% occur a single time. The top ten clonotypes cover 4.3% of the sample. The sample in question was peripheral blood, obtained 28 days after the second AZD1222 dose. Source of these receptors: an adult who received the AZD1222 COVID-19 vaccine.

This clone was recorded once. The CDR3 nucleotides are TGTGCCAGCTGTAGCGGAACCGCCAAAAACATTCAGTACTTC. The encoded protein is CASCSGTAKNIQYF. The chain employs TRBV6-5 and TRBJ2-4; D perhaps matches TRBD2 (6 bases). This CDR3 has 14 residues. Germline CDR1 is MNHEY and CDR2 is SVGAGI. With 8 bases removed from V and 1 base from J, the gap between germline ends came to 12 bases.

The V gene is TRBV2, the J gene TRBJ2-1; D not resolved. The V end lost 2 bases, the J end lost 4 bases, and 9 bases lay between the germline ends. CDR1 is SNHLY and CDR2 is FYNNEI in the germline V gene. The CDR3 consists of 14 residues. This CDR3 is CASSEQRDYNEQFF. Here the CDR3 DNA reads TGTGCCAGCAGTGAACAAAGGGATTACAATGAGCAGTTCTTC. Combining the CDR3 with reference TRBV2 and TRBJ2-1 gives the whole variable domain EPEVTQTPSHQVTQMGQEVILRCVPISNHLYFYWYRQILGQKVEFLVSFYNNEISEKSEIFDDQFSVERPDGSNFTLKIRSTKLEDSAMYFCASSEQRDYNEQFFGPGTRLTVL.

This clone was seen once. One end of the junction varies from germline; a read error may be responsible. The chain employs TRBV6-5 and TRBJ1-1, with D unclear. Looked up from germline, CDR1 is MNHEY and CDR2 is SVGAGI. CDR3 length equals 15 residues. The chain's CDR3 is CASSYSTSSNAEAFF. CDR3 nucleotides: TGTGCCAGCAGTTACTCGACGTCTTCGAACGCTGAAGCTTTCTTT.

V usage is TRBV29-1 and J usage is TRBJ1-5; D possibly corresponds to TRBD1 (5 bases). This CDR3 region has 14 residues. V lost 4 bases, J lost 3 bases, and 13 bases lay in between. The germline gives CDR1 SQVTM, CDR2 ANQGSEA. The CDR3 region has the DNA TGCAGCGTTGTTCCTGGGGACCCCAATCAGCCCCAGCATTTT. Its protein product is CSVVPGDPNQPQHF.

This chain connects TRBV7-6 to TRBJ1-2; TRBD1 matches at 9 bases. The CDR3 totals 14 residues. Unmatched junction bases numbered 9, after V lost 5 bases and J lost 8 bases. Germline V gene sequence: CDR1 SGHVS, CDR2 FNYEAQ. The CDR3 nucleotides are TGTGCCAGCAGCCCCGGACAGGGGATAAGAGGCTACACCTTC. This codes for CASSPGQGIRGYTF.

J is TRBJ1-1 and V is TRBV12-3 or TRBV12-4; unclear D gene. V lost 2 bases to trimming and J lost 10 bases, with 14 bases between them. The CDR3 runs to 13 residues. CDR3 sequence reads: CASSLFRSSRAFF. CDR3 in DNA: TGTGCCAGCAGTTTATTTCGGTCCTCCCGAGCTTTCTTT.

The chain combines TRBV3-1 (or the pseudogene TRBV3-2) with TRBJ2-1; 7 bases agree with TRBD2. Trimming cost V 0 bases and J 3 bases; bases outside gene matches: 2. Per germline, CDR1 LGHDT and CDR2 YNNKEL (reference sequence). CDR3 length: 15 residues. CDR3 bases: TGTGCCAGCAGCCAAGAGGGAGGGATCTACAATGAGCAGTTCTTC. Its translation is CASSQEGGIYNEQFF.

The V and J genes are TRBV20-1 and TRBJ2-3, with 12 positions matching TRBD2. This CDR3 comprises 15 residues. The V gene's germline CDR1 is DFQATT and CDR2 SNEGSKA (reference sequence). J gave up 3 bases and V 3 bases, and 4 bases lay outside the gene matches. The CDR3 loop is CSASRTSGVTDTQYF. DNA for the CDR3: TGCAGTGCTAGTAGGACTAGCGGGGTTACAGATACGCAGTATTTT.

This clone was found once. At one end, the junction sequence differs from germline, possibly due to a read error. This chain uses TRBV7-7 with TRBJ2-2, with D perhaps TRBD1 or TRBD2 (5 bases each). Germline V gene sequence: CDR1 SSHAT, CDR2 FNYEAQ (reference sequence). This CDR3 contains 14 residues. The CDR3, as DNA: TGTGCTAGCAGCTTAACAGGAGGTACCGGGGAGCTGTTTTTT. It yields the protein CASSLTGGTGELFF.

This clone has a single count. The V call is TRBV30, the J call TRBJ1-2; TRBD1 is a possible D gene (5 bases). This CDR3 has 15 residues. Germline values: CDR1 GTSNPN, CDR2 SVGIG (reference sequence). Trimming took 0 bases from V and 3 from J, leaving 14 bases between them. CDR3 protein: CAWSVTGRGYYGYTF. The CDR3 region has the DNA TGTGCCTGGAGTGTTACAGGAAGGGGCTACTATGGCTACACCTTC.

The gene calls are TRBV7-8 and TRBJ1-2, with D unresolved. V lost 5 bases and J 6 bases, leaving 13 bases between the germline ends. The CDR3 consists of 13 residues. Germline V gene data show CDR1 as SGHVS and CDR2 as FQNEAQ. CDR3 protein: CASSPTRKDGYTF. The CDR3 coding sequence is TGTGCCAGCAGCCCAACCCGTAAGGATGGCTACACCTTC. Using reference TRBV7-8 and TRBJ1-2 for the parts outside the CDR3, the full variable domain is GAGVSQSPRYKVAKRGQDVALRCDPISGHVSLFWYQQALGQGPEFLTYFQNEAQLDKSGLPSDRFFAERPEGSVSTLKIQRTQQEDSAVYLCASSPTRKDGYTFGSGTRLTVV.

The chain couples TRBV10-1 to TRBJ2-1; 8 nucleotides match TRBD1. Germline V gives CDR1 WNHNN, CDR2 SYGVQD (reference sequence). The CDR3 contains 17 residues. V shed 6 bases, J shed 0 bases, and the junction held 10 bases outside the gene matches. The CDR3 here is CASSLAPGQVSYNEQFF. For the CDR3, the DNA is TGCGCCAGCAGCCTTGCTCCGGGACAGGTCTCCTACAATGAGCAGTTCTTC.

CDR3 region: CASSIDPQGPNEKLFF. The DNA of the CDR3 is TGTGCCAGTAGTATAGATCCACAGGGTCCAAATGAAAAACTGTTTTTT. This chain links TRBV19 with TRBJ1-4; tentatively, D is TRBD1 (6 bases). Trimming took off 0 bases at V and 5 bases at J, with 13 bases between the two ends. There are 16 residues in the CDR3. The germline CDR1 and CDR2 sequences are LNHDA and SQIVND (reference sequence). The full variable domain, in which reference TRBV19 and TRBJ1-4 provide the parts outside the CDR3, is DGGITQSPKYLFRKEGQNVTLSCEQNLNHDAMYWYRQDPGQGLRLIYYSQIVNDFQKGDIAEGYSVSREKKESFPLTVTSAQKNPTAFYLCASSIDPQGPNEKLFFGSGTQLSVL.

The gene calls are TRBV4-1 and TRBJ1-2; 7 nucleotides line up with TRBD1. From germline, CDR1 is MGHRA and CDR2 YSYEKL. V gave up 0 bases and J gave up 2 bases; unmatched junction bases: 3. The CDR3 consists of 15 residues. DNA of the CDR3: TGCGCCAGCAGCCAAGAGAACAGGGGAAACTATGGCTACACCTTC. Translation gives CASSQENRGNYGYTF.

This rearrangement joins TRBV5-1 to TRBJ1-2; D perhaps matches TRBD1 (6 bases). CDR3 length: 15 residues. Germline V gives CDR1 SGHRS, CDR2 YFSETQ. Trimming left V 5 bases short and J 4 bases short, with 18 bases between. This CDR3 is CASRTPGPGAYGYTF. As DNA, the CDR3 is TGCGCCAGCAGGACGCCGGGCCCGGGGGCCTATGGCTACACCTTC.

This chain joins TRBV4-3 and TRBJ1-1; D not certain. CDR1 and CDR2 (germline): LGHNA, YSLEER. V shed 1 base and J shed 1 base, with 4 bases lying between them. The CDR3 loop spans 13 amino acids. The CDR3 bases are TGCGCCAGCAGCCAAGTGGCGAACACTGAAGCTTTCTTT. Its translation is CASSQVANTEAFF.

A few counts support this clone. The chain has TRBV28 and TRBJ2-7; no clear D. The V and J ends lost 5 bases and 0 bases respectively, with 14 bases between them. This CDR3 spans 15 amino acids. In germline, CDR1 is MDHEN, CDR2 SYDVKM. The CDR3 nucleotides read TGTGCCAGCAGTCTAGGACGGATAAGCTCCTACGAGCAGTACTTC. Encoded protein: CASSLGRISSYEQYF.

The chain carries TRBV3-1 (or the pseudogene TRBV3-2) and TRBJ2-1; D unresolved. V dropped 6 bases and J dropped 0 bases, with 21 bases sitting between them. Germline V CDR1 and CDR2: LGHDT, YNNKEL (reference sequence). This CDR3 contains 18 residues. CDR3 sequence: CASSHLKKGVFSYNEQFF. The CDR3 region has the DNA TGTGCCAGCAGTCATCTAAAAAAGGGTGTATTCTCCTACAATGAGCAGTTCTTC.

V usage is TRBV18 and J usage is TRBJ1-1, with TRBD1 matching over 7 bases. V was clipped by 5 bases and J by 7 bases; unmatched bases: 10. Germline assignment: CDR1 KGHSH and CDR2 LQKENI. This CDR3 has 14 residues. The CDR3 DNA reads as TGTGCCAGCTCATTGGGGGACAGTAACCTTGAAGCTTTCTTT. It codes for CASSLGDSNLEAFF.

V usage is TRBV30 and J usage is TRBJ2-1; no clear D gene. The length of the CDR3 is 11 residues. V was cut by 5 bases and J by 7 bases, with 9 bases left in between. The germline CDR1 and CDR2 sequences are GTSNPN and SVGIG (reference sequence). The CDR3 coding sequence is TGTGCCTGGGGGTGGGGAAATGAGCAGTTCTTC. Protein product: CAWGWGNEQFF.

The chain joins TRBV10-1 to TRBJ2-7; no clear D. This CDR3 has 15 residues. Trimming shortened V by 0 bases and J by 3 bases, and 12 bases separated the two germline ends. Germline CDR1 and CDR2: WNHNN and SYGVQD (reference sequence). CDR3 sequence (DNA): TGCGCCAGCAGTGAGTCCCTAGTTGTTGGCTACGAGCAGTACTTC. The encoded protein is CASSESLVVGYEQYF.

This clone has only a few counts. The CDR3 reads CASSLALPGSGLVRNTEAFF. CDR3 nucleotides: TGCGCCAGCAGCTTGGCTCTCCCGGGCAGTGGGTTGGTTCGGAACACTGAAGCTTTCTTT. V usage is TRBV5-1 and J usage is TRBJ1-1, with no clear D. The CDR3 runs 20 residues. Germline CDR1 is SGHRS and CDR2 is YFSETQ. The ends were cut back, 0 bases at V and 1 base at J, with 25 bases in the middle.

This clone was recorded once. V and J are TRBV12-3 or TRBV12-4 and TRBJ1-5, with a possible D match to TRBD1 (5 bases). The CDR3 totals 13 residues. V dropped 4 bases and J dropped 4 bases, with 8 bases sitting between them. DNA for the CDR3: TGTGCCAGCAGTTCCAGGGTGAATCAGCCCCAGCATTTT. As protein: CASSSRVNQPQHF.

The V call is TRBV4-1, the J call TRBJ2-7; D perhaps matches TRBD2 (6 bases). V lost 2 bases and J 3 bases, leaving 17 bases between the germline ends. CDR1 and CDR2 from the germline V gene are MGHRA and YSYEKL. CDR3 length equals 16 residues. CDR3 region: CASSQMDGAGSYEQYF. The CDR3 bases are TGCGCCAGCAGCCAAATGGATGGGGCGGGGAGCTACGAGCAGTACTTC.

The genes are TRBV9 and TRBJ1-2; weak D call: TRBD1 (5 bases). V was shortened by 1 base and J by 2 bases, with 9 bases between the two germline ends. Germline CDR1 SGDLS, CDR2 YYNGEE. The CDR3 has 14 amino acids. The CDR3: CASSVMGGNYGYTF. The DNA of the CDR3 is TGTGCCAGCAGCGTAATGGGGGGGAACTATGGCTACACCTTC.

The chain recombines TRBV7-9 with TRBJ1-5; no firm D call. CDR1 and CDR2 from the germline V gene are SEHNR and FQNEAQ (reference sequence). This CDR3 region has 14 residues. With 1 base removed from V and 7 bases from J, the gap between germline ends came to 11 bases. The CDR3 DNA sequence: TGTGCCAGCAGCTTAGGGCCCGAGGGCCAGCCCCAGCATTTT. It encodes CASSLGPEGQPQHF. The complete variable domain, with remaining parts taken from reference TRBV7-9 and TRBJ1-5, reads DTGVSQNPRHKITKRGQNVTFRCDPISEHNRLYWYRQTLGQGPEFLTYFQNEAQLEKSRLLSDRFSAERPKGSFSTLEIQRTEQGDSAMYLCASSLGPEGQPQHFGDGTRLSIL.

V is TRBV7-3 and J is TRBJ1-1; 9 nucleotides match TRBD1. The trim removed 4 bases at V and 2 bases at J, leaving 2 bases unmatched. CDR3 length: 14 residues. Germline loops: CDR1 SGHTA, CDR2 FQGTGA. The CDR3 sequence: CASSSQGANTEAFF. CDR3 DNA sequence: TGTGCCAGCAGCTCACAGGGGGCCAACACTGAAGCTTTCTTT.

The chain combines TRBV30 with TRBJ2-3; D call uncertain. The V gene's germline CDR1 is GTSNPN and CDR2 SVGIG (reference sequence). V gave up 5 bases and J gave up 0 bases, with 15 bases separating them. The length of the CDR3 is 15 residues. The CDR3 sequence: CAWELLQSSTDTQYF. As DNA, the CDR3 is TGTGCCTGGGAGTTGTTGCAATCTAGCACAGATACGCAGTATTTT.

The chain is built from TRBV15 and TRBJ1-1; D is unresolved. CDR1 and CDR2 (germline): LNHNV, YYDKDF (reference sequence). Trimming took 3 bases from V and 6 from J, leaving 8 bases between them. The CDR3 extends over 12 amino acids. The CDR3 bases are TGTGCCACCAGCAGCGGCCGGTCTGAAGCTTTCTTT. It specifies CATSSGRSEAFF.

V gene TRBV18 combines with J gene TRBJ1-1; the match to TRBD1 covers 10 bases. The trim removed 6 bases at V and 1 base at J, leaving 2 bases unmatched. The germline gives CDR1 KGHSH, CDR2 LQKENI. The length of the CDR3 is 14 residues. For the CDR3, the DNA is TGTGCCAGCTCTCGGGACAGGGGGAACACTGAAGCTTTCTTT. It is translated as CASSRDRGNTEAFF.

The CDR3 sequence: CASRTVLANYGYTF. The CDR3 coding sequence is TGTGCCAGTAGAACCGTGCTAGCTAACTATGGCTACACCTTC. The rearrangement uses TRBV19 and TRBJ1-2; D unresolved. Germline loops: CDR1 LNHDA, CDR2 SQIVND (reference sequence). CDR3 length equals 14 residues. Trimming shortened V by 6 bases and J by 0 bases, and 11 bases separated the two germline ends. The complete variable domain, with remaining parts taken from reference TRBV19 and TRBJ1-2, reads DGGITQSPKYLFRKEGQNVTLSCEQNLNHDAMYWYRQDPGQGLRLIYYSQIVNDFQKGDIAEGYSVSREKKESFPLTVTSAQKNPTAFYLCASRTVLANYGYTFGSGTRLTVV.

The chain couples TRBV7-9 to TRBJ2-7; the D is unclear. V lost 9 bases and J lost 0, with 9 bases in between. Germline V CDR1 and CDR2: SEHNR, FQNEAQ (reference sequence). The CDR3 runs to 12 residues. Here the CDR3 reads CARPMCSYEQYF. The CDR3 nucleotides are TGTGCCAGACCCATGTGCTCCTACGAGCAGTACTTC.